The present T cell receptor beta chain was sequenced within a study of Ad26.COV2.S vaccination and SARS-CoV-2 variants (dated by TCRdb to about 2021). Describing the broader study: The specificity and breadth of SARS-CoV-2-reactive T cell receptors after Ad26.COV2.S vaccination were assessed by TCRbeta repertoire sequencing. A total of some 30 samples were included in the TCR-sequenced set, comprising around 20 Ad26.COV2.S vaccine recipients, 5 placebo recipients and 8 SARS-CoV-2 convalescent individuals.

Spanning cysteine to phenylalanine, the CDR3 consists of 13 amino acids. Solely the CDR3 DNA is kept, with 39 bases framed from the first base. V sheds 3 bases and J sheds 4 bases, leaving 9 bases between their ends. Taken from the germline V gene (reference sequence), the CDR1 and CDR2 loops are SEHNR and FQNEAQ. The intended sense of this specimen's time point label: individuals recovered from natural SARS-CoV-2 infection. TCRbeta CDR3 regions were sequenced with the immunoSEQ Assay. After extraction, genomic DNA underwent amplification by bias-controlled multiplex PCR, followed by high-throughput sequencing. The paper's processing steps were these. To quantify the absolute abundance of every unique TCRbeta CDR3 region, sequences were collapsed and filtered. T cell fraction was estimated by normalizing TCRbeta template counts to usable DNA, which was measured by amplifying reference genes present in all nucleated cells. Repertoire TCRs were annotated as SARS-CoV-2-specific when V gene, CDR3 amino acid sequence and J gene were exactly matched to a known reactive TCR set. MIRA supplied the reference SARS-CoV-2 TCR set, which was filtered for enrichment in COVID-19-positive ImmuneCODE repertoires so that public or cross-reactive TCRs were removed. Using the MIRA antigens, annotated TCRs were further analysed by specific ORF or by position within an ORF. Breadth was defined as annotated unique rearrangements over total unique productive rearrangements; depth was the summed frequency of those rearrangements. Group comparisons of TCR breadth used two-sided Wilcoxon rank-sum tests. The table comes from immuneACCESS by way of TCRdb, which keeps in-frame sequences with V and J called. Part of the clones is missing from these tables; in studies checked, under half for an unresolved V gene and the rest for unknown reasons. For V, J and clone size, that table is used; D and trimming come from the DNA. The sample profile shows about 180,000 clones; around 90% of them were found once. 5.9% of the sample is in the top ten clones.

Worth noting for this clone: Its antigen is not yet known. Per-nucleotide qualities are absent, and no much larger clonotype sits a single base away.

Results and caveats for the whole study, not just this receptor: The authors noted that total T cell responses may have been underestimated by the TCR breadth and depth analyses. Substantial breadth of spike-specific CD8+ and CD4+ T cell responses was reported after vaccination. Ad26.COV2.S recipients had higher spike-specific TCR breadth than placebo recipients (P = 0.0014). Vaccine and placebo recipients had similar non-spike TCR breadth, a finding consistent with the vaccine containing only spike.

This TCR was recovered from a human donor who had recovered from COVID-19. The receptor chain draws on TRBV7-9 and TRBJ1-2; TRBD1 is a weak D gene call, 5 bases matching. Sequences were derived from peripheral blood, sampled after recovery from COVID-19. The DNA reads as follows: TGTGCCAGCAGCTTCCAGGGTTCCTATGGCTACACCTTC. This translates into CASSFQGSYGYTF.